This T cell receptor beta chain was documented in a study of monozygotic twins with inflammatory bowel disease. This CDR3 contains 12 residues. Germline V lookup: CDR1 MNHNS, CDR2 SASEGT. The study, taken as a whole, reports: Researchers report that IBD patients shared fewer clonotypes with others than healthy twins, especially amid disease activity.

TCRdb reprocessed the 5' RACE reads and reports one entry per CDR3 protein, with no DNA. This repertoire comprises approximately 100,000 distinct CDR3 sequences; its ten largest clones make up roughly 12%. Concerning this clonotype itself: Its target is unknown.

V is TRBV6-1 and J is TRBJ2-7. Source material: blood. This TCR came from a human donor with ulcerative colitis or Crohn's disease, or a healthy co-twin of an affected twin (not recorded which). The CDR3 here is CASSEAAYEQYF.